These 27 T cell receptor beta chains came from one sample sequenced in a study of metastatic and nonmetastatic thyroid tumors. TCRdb used MiXCR to call clones anew from the PCR reads. The repertoire holds more than 20,000 clones, with about 22% as singletons. No treatment of any kind had been given to any patient before thyroid surgery. Sequenced input: tumor tissue. All receptors derive from a female donor with papillary thyroid cancer or a benign thyroid nodule (not recorded which). Some clones in this sample may be carry-over from other donors' samples.

This clone was observed a few times. The chain joins TRBV6-2 or TRBV6-3 to TRBJ2-3; D remains unclear. The V gene's germline CDR1 is MNHEY and CDR2 SVGEGT. CDR3 length equals 14 residues. Trimming shortened V by 5 bases and J by 5 bases, and 14 bases separated the two germline ends. The CDR3 region is CASSGRVSGDTQYF. CDR3 DNA: TGTGCCAGCAGTGGCCGGGTCAGTGGAGATACGCAGTATTTT.

By its share, this clone is medium-sized. The chain joins TRBV24-1 to TRBJ2-1; D could derive from TRBD1 or TRBD2 (5 bases each). This CDR3 is built from 12 residues. Between the trimmed V and J ends, which lost 7 bases and 9 bases, there was a span of 12 bases. Germline CDR1 and CDR2: KGHDR and SFDVKD. The CDR3 DNA reads TGTGCCACCAGGGGCCCAGGGACTGAGCAGTTCTTC. Its translation is CATRGPGTEQFF.

The chain is built from TRBV24-1 and TRBJ2-1; D is tentatively TRBD1 or TRBD2 (5 bases each). Germline assignment: CDR1 KGHDR and CDR2 SFDVKD. The germline V and J ends were trimmed by 6 bases and 4 bases, with 15 bases remaining between them. There are 15 residues in the CDR3. Here the CDR3 reads CATSRGGPEYNEQFF. CDR3 sequence (DNA): TGTGCCACCAGTCGGGGCGGGCCCGAATACAATGAGCAGTTCTTC.

For the CDR3, the DNA is TGTGCCACTCCCGGCCAGGTTTCTAACTATGGCTACACCTTC. It yields the protein CATPGQVSNYGYTF. This rearrangement joins TRBV30 to TRBJ1-2; D gene uncertain. Germline loops: CDR1 GTSNPN, CDR2 SVGIG (reference sequence). V lost 8 bases and J 0 bases, leaving 16 bases between the germline ends. CDR3 length equals 14 residues.

The gene calls are TRBV4-1 and TRBJ2-1; 9 nucleotides line up with TRBD2. Trimming took 6 bases from V and 2 from J; bases not matched to a gene: 5. This CDR3 has 15 amino acids. The germline V gene encodes CDR1 MGHRA and CDR2 YSYEKL. The CDR3 is CASRWSSGTYNEQFF. CDR3 DNA: TGCGCCAGCAGATGGTCTAGCGGGACCTACAATGAGCAGTTCTTC.

The chain has TRBV6-2 or TRBV6-3 and TRBJ2-7, with 8 bases matching TRBD2. The ends lost 6 bases at V and 0 bases at J; junction bases unmatched: 4. The CDR3 covers 14 residues. Germline V gene lookup returns CDR1 MNHEY and CDR2 SVGEGT. The CDR3 bases are TGTGCCAGCAGGGGACTAGTTTCCTCCTACGAGCAGTACTTC. This codes for CASRGLVSSYEQYF.

V and J are TRBV11-2 and TRBJ2-7; the match to TRBD2 covers 8 bases. The CDR3 extends over 15 amino acids. The J segment lost 7 bases and the V segment lost 0 bases, leaving 8 bases of the junction unmatched. Germline V CDR1 and CDR2: SGHAT, FQNNGV. The CDR3 DNA reads TGTGCCAGCAGCTTAGAAGGCGGGAGGTCTGGGGAGCAGTACTTC. Its translation: CASSLEGGRSGEQYF. Combining the CDR3 with reference TRBV11-2 and TRBJ2-7 gives the whole variable domain EAGVAQSPRYKIIEKRQSVAFWCNPISGHATLYWYQQILGQGPKLLIQFQNNGVVDDSQLPKDRFSAERLKGVDSTLKIQPAKLEDSAVYLCASSLEGGRSGEQYFGPGTRLTVT.

This clone showed up many times. The V gene is TRBV27, the J gene TRBJ2-7, with 8 nucleotides matching TRBD1. This CDR3 is 15 amino acids long. V lost 2 bases, J lost 4 bases, and 7 bases stayed unmatched. Germline assignment: CDR1 MNHEY and CDR2 SMNVEV (reference sequence). This CDR3 is CASSLLLGQGYEQYF. CDR3 sequence (DNA): TGTGCCAGCAGTTTACTTCTCGGACAGGGTTACGAGCAGTACTTC.

There are many counts of this clone. The rearrangement links TRBV3-1 to TRBJ1-1; possible D gene TRBD1, 6 bases. V dropped 4 bases and J dropped 4 bases, with 16 bases sitting between them. CDR1 LGHDT and CDR2 YNNKEL come from the germline V gene (reference sequence). This CDR3 has 15 residues. The CDR3 sequence: CASSLMGGPGTEAFF. Here the CDR3 DNA reads TGTGCCAGCAGCCTAATGGGGGGGCCGGGCACTGAAGCTTTCTTT.

The rearrangement joins TRBV20-1 to TRBJ2-1; tentatively, D is TRBD1 (5 bases). Germline CDR1 is DFQATT and CDR2 is SNEGSKA (reference sequence). CDR3 length: 14 residues. V lost 1 base and J 6 bases, leaving 13 bases between the germline ends. CDR3: CSARGQGICNEQFF. CDR3 DNA: TGCAGTGCTAGAGGGCAGGGAATCTGCAATGAGCAGTTCTTC.

This clone was detected many times. This chain links TRBV11-2 with TRBJ1-1; possibly TRBD1 for D (6 bases). CDR1 and CDR2 (germline): SGHAT, FQNNGV. The CDR3 loop spans 15 amino acids. Trimming stripped 1 base from V and 1 base from J, with 10 bases between. Here the CDR3 DNA reads TGTGCCAGCAGCTTAGTGACAGGAGCGAACACTGAAGCTTTCTTT. Amino acids: CASSLVTGANTEAFF.

This clone was counted at least ten times. This rearrangement joins TRBV3-1 to TRBJ2-7, with 10 bases aligning to TRBD1. The V and J ends lost 4 bases and 6 bases, in that order; junction bases with no gene match: 9. Germline V CDR1 and CDR2: LGHDT, YNNKEL (reference sequence). The CDR3 length is 15 residues. CDR3 sequence reads: CASSRWDRGSGEQYF. The CDR3 nucleotides are TGTGCCAGCAGCCGTTGGGACAGGGGATCGGGCGAGCAGTACTTC.

This clone appeared many times. The rearrangement joins TRBV18 to TRBJ2-5; D could derive from TRBD1 or TRBD2 (5 bases each). Trimming removed 6 bases from V and 1 base from J, with 15 bases in between. CDR1 and CDR2 (germline): KGHSH, LQKENI. The CDR3 sequence is 15 residues long. The CDR3 region is CASSTNKGTQETQYF. As DNA, the CDR3 is TGTGCCAGCTCCACAAACAAGGGGACCCAAGAGACCCAGTACTTC.

The table lists this clone with a count of one. Here the CDR3 DNA reads TGCAGTGCTAGAAGAGGACTTTACAATGAGCAGTTCTTC. It is translated as CSARRGLYNEQFF. The chain combines TRBV20-1 with TRBJ2-1; D might be TRBD2 (5 bases). CDR1 DFQATT and CDR2 SNEGSKA come from the germline V gene (reference sequence). The CDR3 covers 13 residues. Trimming took off 2 bases at V and 4 bases at J, with 9 bases between the two ends.

The chain recombines TRBV28 with TRBJ2-1, with a tentative D call TRBD2 (5 bases). Trimming removed 8 bases at V and 1 base at J, with 15 bases between. This CDR3 is built from 15 residues. Germline assignment: CDR1 MDHEN and CDR2 SYDVKM. This chain's CDR3 is CASLGSGTSYNEQFF. The CDR3 nucleotides are TGTGCCAGCCTAGGGAGCGGAACTTCCTACAATGAGCAGTTCTTC.

This sequence joins TRBV7-1 and TRBJ2-1; the D gene is possibly TRBD2 (6 bases). TRBV7-1 is flagged as an ORF with uncertain function. The V end was cut by 3 bases, the J end by 0 bases, with 21 bases between. The CDR3 has 19 amino acids. The CDR3 protein is CASSSRSTLATSSYNEQFF. The CDR3 DNA follows: TGTGCCAGCAGCTCGAGATCGACTCTAGCGACTAGCTCCTACAATGAGCAGTTCTTC.

This clone was detected many times. CDR3 residues: CSARDLRQDYGYTF. In nucleotides, the CDR3 is TGCAGTGCTAGAGATCTGAGACAGGACTATGGCTACACCTTC. The chain uses TRBV20-1 and TRBJ1-2, with D tentatively TRBD1 (6 bases). Trimming shortened V by 0 bases and J by 3 bases, and 11 bases separated the two germline ends. CDR1 is DFQATT, CDR2 SNEGSKA, per germline (reference sequence). This CDR3 contains 14 residues.

The chain recombines TRBV7-3 with TRBJ2-3; possible D gene TRBD2, 6 bases. The CDR3 consists of 14 residues. V was clipped by 5 bases and J by 3 bases, with 12 bases between them. Germline lookup yields CDR1 SGHTA and CDR2 FQGTGA. The DNA for the CDR3 is TGTGCCAGCAGCCTTCTCGCGGGAACAGATACGCAGTATTTT. As protein: CASSLLAGTDTQYF.

In its sample, this clone was seen a few times. The chain links TRBV11-1 to TRBJ2-2; TRBD2 is a possible D gene (5 bases). Germline values: CDR1 SGHAT, CDR2 FQDESV (reference sequence). V lost 8 bases and J lost 4, with 20 bases in between. This CDR3 has 16 residues. CDR3 loop: CASHRAVGGSTGELFF. CDR3 bases: TGTGCCAGCCACCGGGCGGTCGGAGGTTCCACCGGGGAGCTGTTTTTT.

This clone showed up just a few times. This chain links TRBV11-2 with TRBJ1-1; tentative D call: TRBD1 (6 bases). The germline V gene encodes CDR1 SGHAT and CDR2 FQNNGV. The CDR3 loop spans 14 amino acids. Trimming removed 8 bases at V and 2 bases at J, with 15 bases between. The CDR3 is CASRPGGGNTEAFF. The CDR3 DNA follows: TGTGCCAGCCGACCTGGAGGGGGAAACACTGAAGCTTTCTTT. Filled out from reference TRBV11-2 and TRBJ1-1, the complete variable domain reads EAGVAQSPRYKIIEKRQSVAFWCNPISGHATLYWYQQILGQGPKLLIQFQNNGVVDDSQLPKDRFSAERLKGVDSTLKIQPAKLEDSAVYLCASRPGGGNTEAFFGQGTRLTVV.

The table lists this clone with many counts. The chain joins TRBV20-1 to TRBJ2-5; 8 bases are a match to TRBD2. The ends lost 5 bases at V and 1 base at J; junction bases unmatched: 3. Per the germline V gene, CDR1 is DFQATT and CDR2 is SNEGSKA (reference sequence). The CDR3 covers 13 residues. CDR3 DNA: TGCAGTGCTGGGACTAGGACCCAAGAGACCCAGTACTTC. It specifies CSAGTRTQETQYF.

This clone was picked up a small number of times. The V and J genes are TRBV25-1 and TRBJ2-7; D gene ambiguous. V lost 7 bases to trimming and J lost 3 bases, with 16 bases between them. The germline gives CDR1 MGHDK, CDR2 SYGVNS. This CDR3 is built from 14 residues. The CDR3 loop reads CASNSKGEDYEQYF. CDR3 nucleotide sequence: TGTGCCAGCAACTCTAAGGGTGAGGACTACGAGCAGTACTTC.

This clone was counted many times. The chain recombines TRBV3-1 with TRBJ2-5; 12 bases match TRBD2. V gave up 4 bases and J gave up 4 bases; unmatched junction bases: 4. CDR1 is LGHDT, CDR2 YNNKEL, per germline (reference sequence). The CDR3 totals 15 residues. In nucleotides, the CDR3 is TGTGCCAGCAGCCCGACTAGCGGGAGAGGAGAGACCCAGTACTTC. This encodes CASSPTSGRGETQYF.

The rearrangement links TRBV20-1 to TRBJ1-5; no firm D call. The CDR3 length is 15 residues. Germline V CDR1 and CDR2: DFQATT, SNEGSKA (reference sequence). V dropped 0 bases and J dropped 0 bases, with 9 bases sitting between them. The CDR3 nucleotides are TGCAGTGCTAGAGATTCAGGCTTTAGCAATCAGCCCCAGCATTTT. It translates to CSARDSGFSNQPQHF.

This clone was found many times. CDR3 amino acids: CASSVVRESYEQYF. The CDR3 bases are TGTGCCAGCAGCGTAGTCAGGGAGTCCTACGAGCAGTACTTC. The J gene is TRBJ2-7, the V gene TRBV9, with D possibly called TRBD1 or TRBD2 (5 bases each). The CDR3 has 14 amino acids. V gave up 0 bases and J gave up 1 base, with 8 bases separating them. Germline assignment: CDR1 SGDLS and CDR2 YYNGEE.

This clone occurred many times. This chain connects TRBV5-1 to TRBJ2-3; no clear D. Germline CDR1 and CDR2: SGHRS and YFSETQ. This CDR3 contains 15 residues. The V and J ends lost 0 bases and 2 bases respectively, with 10 bases between them. The CDR3 loop is CASSLAAAYTDTQYF. DNA of the CDR3: TGCGCCAGCAGCTTGGCGGCGGCCTACACAGATACGCAGTATTTT.

Comments on this clone: A much larger clone differs by one base, so this may be a read error. Within the sample, other DNA sequences also encode this same CDR3. The chain is built from TRBV11-2 and TRBJ2-1, with D tentatively TRBD2 (6 bases). The CDR3 sequence is 16 residues long. Trimming pared 0 bases from V and 9 bases from J, leaving 18 bases between. Germline CDR1 and CDR2: SGHAT and FQNNGV. CDR3 bases: TGTGCCAGCAGCTTAGAGCTAGCTGGAGGGCGGAGTGAGCAGTTCTTC. This encodes CASSLELAGGRSEQFF.